This T cell receptor (beta chain) was documented in a study of blood T cell repertoires in COVID-19. Overall study: Acute-phase and convalescent COVID-19 samples originated in the United States, Italy and Spain. The analysed material was cDNA or gDNA that came from T cells, B-cell-depleted T cells, or PBMCs.

This clone was seen just once. As originally analysed: Estimated nucleated cell counts came from reference gene primer amplification. Some clones are missing from TCRdb's copy, which holds only in-frame ones; the method was immunoSEQ multiplex PCR. The V and J calls and clone size are taken from that table; D and trimming were inferred from the DNA. The sample consists of about 130,000 clones, around 85% of them appearing once. The receptor's source is a human donor in a cohort sampled during active COVID-19. The sequencing sample was made of peripheral blood.

The CDR3 DNA follows: TGCGCCAGCAGCTCGGACAGGGCGGGCTACACCTTC. Protein sequence: CASSSDRAGYTF. The chain recombines TRBV4-3 with TRBJ1-2; TRBD1 agrees at 8 bases. The CDR3 loop spans 12 amino acids. Trimming at V came to 5 bases and at J to 8 bases, leaving 4 bases not matched to a gene. Germline V CDR1 and CDR2: LGHNA, YSLEER.